This entry features one T cell receptor beta chain sequence. The germline V and J ends were trimmed by 5 bases and 1 base, with 14 bases remaining between them. This CDR3 region has 15 residues. Germline V gene lookup returns CDR1 KGHSH and CDR2 LQKENI. This sample stems from a study of OX40 agonist ivuxolimab in advanced cancers. Here immunoSEQ multiplex PCR was the method, and the copy in TCRdb shows in-frame clones only, minus some. The sample lists about 84,000 clones; about 88% were seen once. The receptor was derived from an adult with an advanced solid tumor such as melanoma, head and neck, liver or kidney cancer. This sample comprised CD4+ or CD8+ T cells sorted from blood, obtained in a trial of the OX40 agonist ivuxolimab. The genes are TRBV18 and TRBJ1-2; D might be TRBD1 (5 bases). The CDR3 sequence: CASSITMTDNYGYTF. DNA of the CDR3: TGTGCCAGCTCAATTACTATGACAGATAACTATGGCTACACCTTC.